One T cell receptor beta chain is described in this entry. RNA was extracted with the RNeasy kit, and a quantity of roughly 0.45 to 1 ug was reverse transcribed using random hexamers. Via MiXCR, TCRdb re-called the immunoSEQ multiplex PCR reads, giving one row per CDR3 protein. This table has approximately 180,000 distinct CDR3 sequences, about 94% appearing once. The data are from a study of CD8 T cells in Susac syndrome. V was pared by 1 base and J by 12 bases, with 9 bases of the junction left unmatched. The CDR3 consists of 15 residues. Sequences were obtained from CD4+ T cells from PBMCs. This sequence was found in a human donor with multiple sclerosis. The chain recombines TRBV12-3 or TRBV12-4 with TRBJ2-7; TRBD2 aligns across 13 bases. Here the CDR3 DNA reads TGTGCCAGCAGTTTAGAGACTAGCGGGAGGTCTGTCCCGTACTTC. Its translation: CASSLETSGRSVPYF.